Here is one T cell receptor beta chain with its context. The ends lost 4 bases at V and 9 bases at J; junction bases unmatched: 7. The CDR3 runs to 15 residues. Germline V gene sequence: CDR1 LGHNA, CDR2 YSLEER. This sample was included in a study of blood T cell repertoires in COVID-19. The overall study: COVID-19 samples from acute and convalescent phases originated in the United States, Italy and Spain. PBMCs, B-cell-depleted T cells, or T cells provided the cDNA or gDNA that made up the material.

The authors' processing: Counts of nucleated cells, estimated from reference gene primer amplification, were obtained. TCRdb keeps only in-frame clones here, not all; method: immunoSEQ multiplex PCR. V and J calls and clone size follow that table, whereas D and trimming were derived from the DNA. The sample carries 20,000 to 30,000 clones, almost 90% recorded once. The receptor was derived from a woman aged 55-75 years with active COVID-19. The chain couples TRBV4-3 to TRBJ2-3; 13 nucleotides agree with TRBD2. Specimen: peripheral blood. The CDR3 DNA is TGCGCCAGCAGCCCGGGACTAGCGGGATCCCGAACGCAGTATTTT. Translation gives CASSPGLAGSRTQYF.